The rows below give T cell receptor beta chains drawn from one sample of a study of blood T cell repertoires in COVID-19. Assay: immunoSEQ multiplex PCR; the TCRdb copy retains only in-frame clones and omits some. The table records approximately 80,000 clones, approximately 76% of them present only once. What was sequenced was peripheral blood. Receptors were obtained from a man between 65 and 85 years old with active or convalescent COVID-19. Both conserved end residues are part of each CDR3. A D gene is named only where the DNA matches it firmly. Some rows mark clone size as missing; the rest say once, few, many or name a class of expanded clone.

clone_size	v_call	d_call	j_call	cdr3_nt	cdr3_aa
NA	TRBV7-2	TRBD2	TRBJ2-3	TGTGCCAGCAGCTTAATAGGGACTAGCGGACGCACAGATACGCAGTATTTT	CASSLIGTSGRTDTQYF
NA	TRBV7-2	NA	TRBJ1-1	TGTGCCAGCAGCTTAGAGGAGGGCACTGAAGCTTTCTTT	CASSLEEGTEAFF
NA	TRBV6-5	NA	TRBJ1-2	TGTGCCAGCAGTTCGGCCCACGGGGAAATTTATGGCTACACCTTC	CASSSAHGEIYGYTF
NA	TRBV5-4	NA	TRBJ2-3	TGTGCCAGCAGCTTGTGGGGCGGGGCCCGTGATACGCAGTATTTT	CASSLWGGARDTQYF
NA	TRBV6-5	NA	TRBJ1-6	TGTGCCAGCGGCCCTGAGGGTCAGTATTCACCCCTCCACTTT	CASGPEGQYSPLHF
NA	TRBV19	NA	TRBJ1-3	TGTGCCAGTATTCAGATAGAGGGCTATTTT	CASIQIEGYF
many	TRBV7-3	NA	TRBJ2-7	TGTGCCAGCAGCCAAGTAGACGAGCAGTACTTC	CASSQVDEQYF
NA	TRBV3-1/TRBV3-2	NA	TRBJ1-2	TGTGCCAGCAGCCAAGCGCAGGTTGGCTATGGCTACACCTTC	CASSQAQVGYGYTF
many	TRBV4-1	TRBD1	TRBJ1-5	TGCGCCAGCAGCCAGACGGACGGACAGGATCAGCCCCAGCATTTT	CASSQTDGQDQPQHF
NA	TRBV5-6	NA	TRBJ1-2	TGTGCCAGCAGCTCGACAGCCCTCTATGGCTACACCTTC	CASSSTALYGYTF